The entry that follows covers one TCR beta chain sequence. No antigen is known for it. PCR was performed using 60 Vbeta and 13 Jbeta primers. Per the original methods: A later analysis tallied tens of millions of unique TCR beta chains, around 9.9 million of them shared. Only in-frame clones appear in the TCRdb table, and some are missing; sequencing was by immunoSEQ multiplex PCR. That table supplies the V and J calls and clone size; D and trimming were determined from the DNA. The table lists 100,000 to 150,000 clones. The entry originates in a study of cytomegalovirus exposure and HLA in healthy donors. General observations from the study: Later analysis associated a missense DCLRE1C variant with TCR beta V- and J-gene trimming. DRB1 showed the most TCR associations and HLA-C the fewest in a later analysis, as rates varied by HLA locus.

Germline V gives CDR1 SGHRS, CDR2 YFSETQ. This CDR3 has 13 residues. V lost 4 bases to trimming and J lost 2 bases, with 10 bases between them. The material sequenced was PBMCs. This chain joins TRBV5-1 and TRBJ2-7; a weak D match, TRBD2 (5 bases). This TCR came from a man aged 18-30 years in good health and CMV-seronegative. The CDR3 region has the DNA TGCGCCAGCAGCCCGGCGGGTGCCTACGAGCAGTACTTC. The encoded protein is CASSPAGAYEQYF.